These 26 T cell receptor beta chains came from one sample sequenced in a study of cytomegalovirus exposure and HLA in healthy donors. Assay: immunoSEQ multiplex PCR; the TCRdb copy retains only in-frame clones and omits some. Here the sample spans 300,000 or so clones, 70% to 90% being singletons. The source material was PBMCs. The receptors originated from a man aged 25-45 years in good health and CMV-seronegative.

The genes are TRBV6-1 and TRBJ2-5, with 7 nucleotides matching TRBD2. CDR1 and CDR2 from the germline V gene are MNHNS and SASEGT. V gave up 5 bases and J gave up 0 bases; unmatched junction bases: 6. The CDR3 is 15 amino acids. The CDR3 sequence: CASSPRDYYQETQYF. In DNA form, the CDR3 reads TGTGCCAGCAGTCCGCGGGACTATTACCAAGAGACCCAGTACTTC.

The CDR3 here is CASSPAASGEQFF. DNA for the CDR3: TGTGCCAGCAGCCCAGCGGCTAGCGGGGAGCAGTTCTTC. The J gene is TRBJ2-1, the V gene TRBV11-2; 8 bases match TRBD2. CDR1 SGHAT and CDR2 FQNNGV come from the germline V gene. Trimming cost V 5 bases and J 10 bases; bases outside gene matches: 7. The CDR3 is 13 residues long.

This chain uses TRBV7-8 with TRBJ1-1; D possibly corresponds to TRBD1 (5 bases). CDR1 is SGHVS and CDR2 is FQNEAQ in the germline V gene. The V gene lost 5 bases and the J gene lost 4 bases, with 14 bases spanning the gap. This CDR3 is built from 14 residues. CDR3 DNA sequence: TGTGCCAGCAGCCTTCGGTGGGGGGTCACTGAAGCTTTCTTT. This encodes CASSLRWGVTEAFF.

The chain employs TRBV6-6 and TRBJ1-1; D is uncertain. Looked up from germline, CDR1 is MNHNY and CDR2 is SVGAGI (reference sequence). With 3 bases removed from V and 0 bases from J, the gap between germline ends came to 11 bases. The CDR3 has 15 amino acids. The CDR3 DNA follows: TGTGCCAGCAGTTATTCCCGCACGGTGAACACTGAAGCTTTCTTT. Protein: CASSYSRTVNTEAFF.

V gene TRBV15 combines with J gene TRBJ1-2; a weak D match, TRBD1 (6 bases). V shed 4 bases and J shed 6 bases, with 21 bases lying between them. The CDR3 length is 16 residues. Germline CDR1 and CDR2: LNHNV and YYDKDF (reference sequence). The CDR3 region is CATSTPLQGEMDGYTF. The DNA for the CDR3 is TGTGCCACCAGCACGCCCCTACAGGGAGAGATGGATGGCTACACCTTC.

The CDR3 DNA is TGTGCCAGCAGGACTAGCGGGGGCACAGATACGCAGTATTTT. Translating gives CASRTSGGTDTQYF. The chain uses TRBV6-6 and TRBJ2-3, with TRBD2 matching over 11 bases. Germline V gene lookup returns CDR1 MNHNY and CDR2 SVGAGI (reference sequence). This CDR3 region has 14 residues. The V segment lost 6 bases and the J segment 1 base; nucleotides outside the gene matches: 0.

The gene calls are TRBV19 and TRBJ2-3; 8 nucleotides match TRBD1. CDR1 is LNHDA and CDR2 is SQIVND in the germline V gene (reference sequence). Trimming took 6 bases from V and 8 from J; bases not matched to a gene: 10. The CDR3 length is 14 residues. The CDR3 loop is CASRRDRTGGTQYF. For the CDR3, the DNA is TGTGCCAGTAGGCGGGACAGGACTGGAGGTACGCAGTATTTT.

This clone was seen only a few times. This sequence joins TRBV9 and TRBJ1-5, with D hard to call. Trimming cost V 1 base and J 6 bases, with 8 bases left between them. Per germline, CDR1 SGDLS and CDR2 YYNGEE. The CDR3 is 13 residues long. The CDR3 bases are TGTGCCAGCAGCGTATATGAGGGTCAGCCCCAGCATTTT. Protein: CASSVYEGQPQHF.

The chain recombines TRBV11-2 with TRBJ2-3; perhaps TRBD1 as D (6 bases). The V and J ends lost 5 bases and 2 bases respectively, with 14 bases between them. Per the germline V gene, CDR1 is SGHAT and CDR2 is FQNNGV. This CDR3 is built from 15 residues. CDR3 nucleotide sequence: TGTGCCAGCAGCCGTGACGGACAGTCCACAGATACGCAGTATTTT. Its translation is CASSRDGQSTDTQYF.

The gene calls are TRBV27 and TRBJ1-6, with 8 bases matching TRBD1. V shed 2 bases, J shed 7 bases, and the junction held 1 base outside the gene matches. Germline V gene lookup returns CDR1 MNHEY and CDR2 SMNVEV (reference sequence). The CDR3 is 14 amino acids. The CDR3 loop is CASSLDRGNSPLHF. CDR3 DNA: TGTGCCAGCAGTTTAGACAGGGGAAATTCACCCCTCCACTTT.

J is TRBJ1-1 and V is TRBV7-8; 8 bases line up with TRBD1. CDR3 length: 15 residues. Germline CDR1 is SGHVS and CDR2 is FQNEAQ. V shed 5 bases, J shed 1 base, and the junction held 6 bases outside the gene matches. CDR3 in DNA: TGTGCCAGCAGCGAGCAGGGGGCACCGAACACTGAAGCTTTCTTT. It codes for CASSEQGAPNTEAFF.

J is TRBJ2-5 and V is TRBV19; D ambiguous. Germline V gene sequence: CDR1 LNHDA, CDR2 SQIVND (reference sequence). This CDR3 region has 14 residues. The V gene lost 1 base and the J gene lost 5 bases, with 11 bases spanning the gap. CDR3 coding DNA: TGTGCCAGTAGTATAGGCCAAGTCGGGGAGACCCAGTACTTC. It codes for CASSIGQVGETQYF.

The chain carries TRBV27 and TRBJ1-2; the D gene is possibly TRBD1 (5 bases). V was cut by 2 bases and J by 2 bases, with 12 bases left in between. CDR3 length: 15 amino acids. Germline V gives CDR1 MNHEY, CDR2 SMNVEV (reference sequence). CDR3 in amino acids: CASSLAGGNNYGYTF. The CDR3 nucleotides are TGTGCCAGCAGTTTAGCCGGGGGTAACAACTATGGCTACACCTTC.

The chain carries TRBV7-7 and TRBJ2-2; 8 bases map to TRBD1. Unmatched junction bases numbered 10, after V lost 5 bases and J lost 5 bases. This CDR3 is 16 amino acids long. Germline V gene lookup returns CDR1 SSHAT and CDR2 FNYEAQ (reference sequence). CDR3 in DNA: TGTGCCAGCAGCGTTGACAGGGGAGCCGTTACCGGGGAGCTGTTTTTT. Its translation: CASSVDRGAVTGELFF.

The chain recombines TRBV10-2 with TRBJ2-7, with D maybe TRBD2 (7 bases). There are 14 residues in the CDR3. V lost 7 bases, J lost 1 base, and 14 bases lay in between. Looked up from germline, CDR1 is WSHSY and CDR2 is SAAADI. The CDR3 protein is CASKGRGQSYEQYF. CDR3 bases: TGCGCCAGCAAAGGGAGGGGACAATCCTACGAGCAGTACTTC.

This clone showed up just once. The rearrangement links TRBV19 to TRBJ1-5; 7 bases align to TRBD1. From germline, CDR1 is LNHDA and CDR2 SQIVND (reference sequence). The V gene end was trimmed by 7 bases and the J gene end by 5 bases; junction bases not matched to a gene: 14. The CDR3 length is 16 residues. CDR3 in DNA: TGTGCCAGTATCTCGGGGACTCACAGGGGAGATCAGCCCCAGCATTTT. Translating it yields CASISGTHRGDQPQHF.

This chain uses TRBV7-8 with TRBJ1-1; 7 bases align to TRBD1. V lost 5 bases to trimming and J lost 0 bases; unmatched junction nucleotides: 9. The V gene's germline CDR1 is SGHVS and CDR2 FQNEAQ. The CDR3 has 16 amino acids. The CDR3 DNA sequence: TGTGCCAGCAGCCAAACAGGGGCCCTCATGAACACTGAAGCTTTCTTT. Protein: CASSQTGALMNTEAFF.

This chain uses TRBV10-3 with TRBJ1-2, with D tentatively TRBD1 (6 bases). The CDR3 length is 15 residues. The germline V gene has CDR1 ENHRY and CDR2 SYGVKD. The germline V and J ends were trimmed by 0 bases and 5 bases, with 13 bases remaining between them. CDR3 residues: CAISESWGGGYGYTF. CDR3 nucleotides: TGTGCCATCAGTGAGTCCTGGGGAGGGGGATATGGCTACACCTTC.

The chain links TRBV11-2 to TRBJ2-7, with TRBD2 matching over 7 bases. The CDR3 totals 17 residues. V lost 5 bases to trimming and J lost 2 bases; unmatched junction nucleotides: 15. Germline values: CDR1 SGHAT, CDR2 FQNNGV. This CDR3 is CASSPPAGKRAPYEQYF. CDR3 nucleotide sequence: TGTGCCAGCAGCCCCCCAGCGGGGAAAAGAGCCCCCTACGAGCAGTACTTC.

V gene TRBV19 combines with J gene TRBJ2-1; 11 positions match TRBD2. Germline CDR1 is LNHDA and CDR2 is SQIVND (reference sequence). The trim removed 2 bases at V and 6 bases at J, leaving 3 bases unmatched. This CDR3 region has 15 residues. The CDR3 coding sequence is TGTGCCAGTAGTATACTAGCGGGGGGTGTCAATGAGCAGTTCTTC. It translates to CASSILAGGVNEQFF.

The J gene is TRBJ2-3, the V gene TRBV29-1; possible D gene TRBD1, 5 bases. The CDR3 has 16 residues. V was clipped by 5 bases and J by 0 bases, with 18 bases between them. CDR1 and CDR2 from the germline V gene are SQVTM and ANQGSEA. CDR3 coding DNA: TGCAGCGTTACGTATTTTTCCGGACAAAGCACAGATACGCAGTATTTT. It specifies CSVTYFSGQSTDTQYF.

This sequence joins TRBV5-1 and TRBJ2-2; maybe TRBD2 (7 bases). The ends were cut back, 6 bases at V and 3 bases at J, with 12 bases in the middle. The CDR3 contains 14 residues. Germline CDR1 is SGHRS and CDR2 is YFSETQ. CDR3 region: CASKGGADTGELFF. CDR3 bases: TGCGCCAGCAAAGGGGGGGCGGACACCGGGGAGCTGTTTTTT.

The rearrangement uses TRBV30 and TRBJ1-4, with a possible D match to TRBD1 (5 bases). The CDR3 loop spans 13 amino acids. V dropped 4 bases and J dropped 4 bases, with 10 bases sitting between them. From germline, CDR1 is GTSNPN and CDR2 SVGIG (reference sequence). The DNA of the CDR3 is TGTGCCTGGACCGGGGGGGGTAATGAAAAACTGTTTTTT. This encodes CAWTGGGNEKLFF.

V is TRBV14 and J is TRBJ1-1; 7 bases fit TRBD1. Losses at the gene ends were 1 base for V and 9 bases for J; bases not matched to a gene: 5. This CDR3 is built from 13 residues. CDR1 and CDR2 from the germline V gene are SGHDN and FVKESK. DNA for the CDR3: TGTGCCAGCAGCCAAGCTGGAGGGGGCCAAGCTTTCTTT. This translates into CASSQAGGGQAFF.

The chain uses TRBV6-4 and TRBJ2-1, with 7 bases lining up with TRBD2. The CDR3 spans 13 residues. Germline trimming cut 4 bases from V and 5 bases from J; bases unmatched to any gene: 2. Germline V lookup: CDR1 MRHNA, CDR2 SNTAGT. CDR3 nucleotide sequence: TGTGCCAGCAGTGTAGGACTAGACAATGAGCAGTTCTTC. Protein: CASSVGLDNEQFF.

V is TRBV7-2 and J is TRBJ2-3; the D is unclear. V lost 0 bases to trimming and J lost 5 bases, with 12 bases between them. Germline V gene sequence: CDR1 SGHTA, CDR2 FQGNSA. The CDR3 sequence is 15 residues long. The CDR3 here is CASSLAPGIGDTQYF. In DNA form, the CDR3 reads TGTGCCAGCAGCTTAGCCCCAGGTATCGGAGATACGCAGTATTTT.